The present TCR beta chain was sequenced within a study of T cell responses to AZD1222 COVID-19 vaccine. Study-wide context: Analysis merged second doses at about 4 or about 12 weeks. Findings and caveats of the study: Clonal diversity was possibly underestimated; the donors were predominantly white British and more often female. Spike-specific TCR breadth and depth both grew after two AZD1222 doses. The repertoires were collected only after the peak T cell response.

Details on this clone: Its antigen is unidentified.

V lost 3 bases and J 2 bases, leaving 17 bases between the germline ends. The CDR3 is 16 amino acids. Per germline, CDR1 LNHDA and CDR2 SQIVND (reference sequence). The protocol was immunoSEQ multiplex PCR, while the TCRdb copy is restricted to in-frame clones and leaves out a portion. The profile shows roughly 140,000 clones, just over 90% of them singletons. The receptor's source is an adult in good health. This specimen was peripheral blood, taken on day 0 of AZD1222 vaccination. The chain uses TRBV19 and TRBJ2-7; D gene uncertain. DNA for the CDR3: TGTGCCAGTAGTATCTTGCCCCCCCCGGCCCCCTACGAGCAGTACTTC. It codes for CASSILPPPAPYEQYF. The entire variable domain, with the rest obtained from reference TRBV19 and TRBJ2-7, is as follows: DGGITQSPKYLFRKEGQNVTLSCEQNLNHDAMYWYRQDPGQGLRLIYYSQIVNDFQKGDIAEGYSVSREKKESFPLTVTSAQKNPTAFYLCASSILPPPAPYEQYFGPGTRLTVT.